The clone carrying this TCR beta chain was counted at least ten times. Antigen specificity is unknown. Alongside a J-beta primer mix, a sample-barcoded 5' primer served in a second PCR lasting 7 to 11 cycles. A single record per CDR3 protein comes from TCRdb applying MiXCR to the 5' RACE reads. Altogether about 510,000 distinct CDR3 sequences are present, around 27% being singletons, with the ten largest covering approximately 4%. The entry originates in a study of blood T cells in healthy people across ages. Across the study: About one barcoded TCR beta cDNA was captured per two T cells.

The CDR3 is 12 amino acids. V was clipped by 2 bases and J by 4 bases, with 5 bases between them. CDR1 and CDR2 (germline): MDHEN, SYDVKM. The study, taken as a whole, reports: Naive CD4+ cell counts and diversity both ran higher in long-lived than in aged donors.

This sample also appeared in a second study, on T cells of mothers and their children. This second report adds: Related mother-child pairs shared marginally more repertoire than unrelated pairs, though not significantly.

This chain uses TRBV28 with TRBJ2-5; D remains unclear. Sequenced: blood. The TCR was taken from a boy aged 2 to 10 in good health. CDR3 region: CASSLNLETQYF. CDR3 DNA sequence: TGTGCCAGCAGTTTAAATCTAGAGACCCAGTACTTC.